This T cell receptor (beta chain) originates from a study of cytomegalovirus exposure and HLA in healthy donors. Findings of the study overall: It was confirmed in vitro that three of the CMV-associated chains were specific for CMV antigens.

The donors were in the 120-subject validation cohort, distinct from the approximately 700-subject first cohort. Trimming took off 1 base at V and 5 bases at J, with 8 bases between the two ends. Germline CDR1 is LNHDA and CDR2 is SQIVND (reference sequence). CDR3 size: 14 residues. The data were produced by immunoSEQ multiplex PCR, yet TCRdb's version contains in-frame clones alone and is incomplete. The sample has some 130,000 clones; about 80% are singletons. This clone appeared a few times. Its antigen remains unidentified. The TCR originated in a man aged 30-40 years in good health and CMV-seropositive. Input material: PBMCs. V and J are TRBV19 and TRBJ2-2, with D tentatively TRBD2 (6 bases). CDR3 bases: TGTGCCAGTAGTATAGCGGGAGTTACCGGGGAGCTGTTTTTT. Its protein product is CASSIAGVTGELFF.